This section outlines one T cell receptor (beta chain) sequence together with its context. The antigen is undetermined. The data belong to a study of cytomegalovirus exposure and HLA in healthy donors. As for the study in general: An earlier analysis identified under 130 million unique TCR beta sequences in some 180 million T cells. Study-level results: It was confirmed in vitro that three of the CMV-associated chains were specific for CMV antigens. A later analysis linked about 17,000 TCR beta sequences to HLA alleles at 0.05 false discovery rate. Later analysis found that TCR beta chains associated with HLA were more clonally expanded than other, equally common chains.

The PCR contained 60 Vbeta and 13 Jbeta primers. Sequenced by immunoSEQ multiplex PCR; TCRdb stores in-frame clones only, minus some. This sample has approximately 160,000 clones, with 80% to 85% found just once. This CDR3 is 16 amino acids long. Germline lookup yields CDR1 GTSNPN and CDR2 SVGIG (reference sequence). V lost 5 bases, J lost 4 bases, and 16 bases stayed unmatched. Sequencing was performed on PBMCs. This sequence was found in a girl aged 2-10 years in good health and CMV-seropositive. The V gene is TRBV30, the J gene TRBJ2-7, with 8 bases lining up with TRBD1. The CDR3 protein is CAWRAGTGPLWYEQYF. As DNA, the CDR3 is TGTGCCTGGCGGGCCGGGACAGGACCCTTATGGTACGAGCAGTACTTC.